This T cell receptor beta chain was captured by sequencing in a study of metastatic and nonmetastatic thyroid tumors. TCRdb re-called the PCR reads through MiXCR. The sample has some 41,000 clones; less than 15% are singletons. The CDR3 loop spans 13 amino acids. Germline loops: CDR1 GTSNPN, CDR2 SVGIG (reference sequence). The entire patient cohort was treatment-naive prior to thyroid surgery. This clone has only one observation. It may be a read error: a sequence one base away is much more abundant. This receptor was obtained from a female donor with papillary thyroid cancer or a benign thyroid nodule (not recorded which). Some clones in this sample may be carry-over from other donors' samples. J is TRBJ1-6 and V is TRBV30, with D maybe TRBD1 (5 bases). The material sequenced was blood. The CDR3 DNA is TGTGCCTGGGTGACAGCCCTGGGTTCACCCATCCACTTT. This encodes CAWVTALGSPIHF.